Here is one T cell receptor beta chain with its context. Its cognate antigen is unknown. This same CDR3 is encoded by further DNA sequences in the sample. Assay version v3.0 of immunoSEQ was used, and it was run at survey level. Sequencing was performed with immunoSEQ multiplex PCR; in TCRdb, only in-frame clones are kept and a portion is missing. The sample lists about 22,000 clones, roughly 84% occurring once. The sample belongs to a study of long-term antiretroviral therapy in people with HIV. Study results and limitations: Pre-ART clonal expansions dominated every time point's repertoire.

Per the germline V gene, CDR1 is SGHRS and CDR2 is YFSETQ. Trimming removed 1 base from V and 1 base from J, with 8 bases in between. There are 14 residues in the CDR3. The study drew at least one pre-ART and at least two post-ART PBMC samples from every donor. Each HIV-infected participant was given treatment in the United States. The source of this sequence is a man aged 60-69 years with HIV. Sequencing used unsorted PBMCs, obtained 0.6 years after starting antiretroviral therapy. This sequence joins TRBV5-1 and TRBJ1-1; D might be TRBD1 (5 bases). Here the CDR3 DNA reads TGCGCCAGCAGCTTGCAGGGAGGGAACACTGAAGCTTTCTTT. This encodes CASSLQGGNTEAFF.